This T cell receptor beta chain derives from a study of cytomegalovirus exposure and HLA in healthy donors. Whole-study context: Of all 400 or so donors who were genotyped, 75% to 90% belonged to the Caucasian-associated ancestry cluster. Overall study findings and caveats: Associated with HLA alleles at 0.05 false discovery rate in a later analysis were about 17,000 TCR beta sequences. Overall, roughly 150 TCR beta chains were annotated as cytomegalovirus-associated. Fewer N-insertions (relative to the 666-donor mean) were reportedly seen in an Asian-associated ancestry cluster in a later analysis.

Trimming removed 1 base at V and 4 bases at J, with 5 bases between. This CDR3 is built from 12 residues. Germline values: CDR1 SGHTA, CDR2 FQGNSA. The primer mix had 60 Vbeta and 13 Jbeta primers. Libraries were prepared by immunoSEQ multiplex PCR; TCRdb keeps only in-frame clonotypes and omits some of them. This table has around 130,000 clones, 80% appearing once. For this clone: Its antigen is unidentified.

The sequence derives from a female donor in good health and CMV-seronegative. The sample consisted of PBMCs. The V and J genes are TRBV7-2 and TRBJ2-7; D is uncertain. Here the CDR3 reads CASSLVSYEQYF. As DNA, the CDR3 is TGTGCCAGCAGCTTAGTATCTTACGAGCAGTACTTC.